This T cell receptor beta chain was recovered during a study of Ad26.COV2.S vaccination and SARS-CoV-2 variants (dated by TCRdb to the early 2020s). For context, the study as a whole: Vaccine-arm donors came from COV1001, a multicentre, randomized, double-blind, placebo-controlled phase I-IIa trial of Ad26.COV2.S in healthy adults. Ad26.COV2.S was given intramuscularly at 5x10^10 or 1x10^11 viral particles, as a single shot or as two shots 56 days apart. TCRbeta repertoire sequencing served as the tool for gauging how specific and how broad the SARS-CoV-2-reactive T cell receptors were following Ad26.COV2.S vaccination. The TCR-sequenced set comprised around 30 samples: some 20 Ad26.COV2.S vaccine recipients, 5 placebo recipients and 8 SARS-CoV-2 convalescent individuals. Participants in the trial were split at random into five groups of five each, receiving low-dose or high-dose Ad26.COV2.S once or twice, or else placebo on both occasions. Throughout the experiments and outcome assessment, investigators stayed blinded to trial group allocation. General study outcomes and caveats: Substantial breadth of spike-specific CD8+ and CD4+ T cell responses was reported after vaccination. Spike-specific TCR breadth was higher in Ad26.COV2.S recipients than in placebo recipients (P = 0.0014). The authors noted that total T cell responses may have been underestimated by the TCR breadth and depth analyses. Comparing responses between vaccine doses or regimens was not something the study was powered to do. Comparable non-spike TCR breadth was observed between vaccine and placebo recipients, consistent with only spike being contained in the vaccine.

Trimming takes 2 bases from V and 10 bases from J, and the germline ends sit 9 bases apart. Looking up the germline V gene yields CDR1 MNHEY and CDR2 SVGAGI. From the cysteine up to the phenylalanine, the CDR3 has a length of 13 residues. Only the CDR3 DNA is retained, 39 bases long and in frame from the first base. The treatment or condition label on this specimen signifies: about 20 received Ad26.COV2.S at low or high dose, single or two shots; several received placebo; per-sample allocation not given. For vaccine and placebo recipients, the sequenced repertoires came from samples collected on day 63 after the first injection. In Cohort 1b, around 25 adults aged 18-55 years were enrolled at a single site in Boston, USA, between 29 July and 7 August 2020. As a vaccine, Ad26.COV2.S was a replication-incompetent adenovirus type 26 vector that expressed a prefusion-stabilized SARS-CoV-2 spike protein derived from the original Wuhan strain.

The immunoSEQ Assay was used to sequence TCRbeta CDR3 regions. After extraction, genomic DNA underwent amplification by bias-controlled multiplex PCR, followed by high-throughput sequencing. Under the source paper's analysis protocol: To quantify the absolute abundance of every unique TCRbeta CDR3 region, sequences were collapsed and filtered. T cell fraction was estimated by normalization of TCRbeta template counts to usable DNA, with usable DNA being measured through amplification of reference genes present in all nucleated cells. Repertoire TCRs were annotated as SARS-CoV-2-specific by exact matching of V gene, CDR3 amino acid sequence and J gene to a known reactive TCR set. The reference SARS-CoV-2 TCR set was derived from MIRA and filtered for enrichment in COVID-19-positive ImmuneCODE repertoires, a step that removed public or cross-reactive TCRs. Based on the MIRA antigens, annotated TCRs were further analysed at the level of specific ORF or position within ORF. Depth was the summed frequency of annotated unique rearrangements, while breadth was defined as annotated unique rearrangements over total unique productive rearrangements. Two-sided Wilcoxon rank-sum tests were applied when comparing TCR breadth between groups. Here the immuneACCESS table is served through TCRdb, limited to in-frame sequences with V and J called. Missing clones are a known gap in these copies; in checked studies unresolved V genes cover under half, and the rest lacks a known reason. From that table come the V and J calls and clone size; the DNA was used to work out D and trimming. Here the sample has about half a million clones; roughly 87% occur a single time. 1.5% to 2% of the sample comes from the top ten.

Comment on this clone: Its antigen is not yet known. Base qualities are not recorded, but no much larger clone differs from it by a single base.

Sequencing was performed on peripheral blood, taken in a trial of Ad26.COV2.S vaccine versus placebo. In this chain, TRBV6-5 is recombined with TRBJ1-6; a tentative D match to TRBD1 spans 5 bases. The TCR sequence derives from a person between 18 and 65 years old who received the Ad26.COV2.S COVID-19 vaccine or a placebo. In nucleotides, the sequence is TGTGCCAGCAGTTACCTGGGGGAGTCACCCCTCCACTTT. This is translated as CASSYLGESPLHF.